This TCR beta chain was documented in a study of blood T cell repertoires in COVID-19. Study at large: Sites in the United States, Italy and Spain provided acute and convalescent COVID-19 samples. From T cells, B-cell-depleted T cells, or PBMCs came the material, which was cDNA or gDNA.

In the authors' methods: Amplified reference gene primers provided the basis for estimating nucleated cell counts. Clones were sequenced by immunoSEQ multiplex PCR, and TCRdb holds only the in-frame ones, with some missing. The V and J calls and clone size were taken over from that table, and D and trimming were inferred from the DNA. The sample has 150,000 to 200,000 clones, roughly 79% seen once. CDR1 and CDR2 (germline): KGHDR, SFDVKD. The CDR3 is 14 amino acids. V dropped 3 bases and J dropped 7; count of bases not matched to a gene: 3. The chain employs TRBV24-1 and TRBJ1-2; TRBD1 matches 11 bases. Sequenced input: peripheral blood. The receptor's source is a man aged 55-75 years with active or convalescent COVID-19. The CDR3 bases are TGTGCCACCAGTGATCGGACAGGGGGCTTTGGCTACACCTTC. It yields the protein CATSDRTGGFGYTF.